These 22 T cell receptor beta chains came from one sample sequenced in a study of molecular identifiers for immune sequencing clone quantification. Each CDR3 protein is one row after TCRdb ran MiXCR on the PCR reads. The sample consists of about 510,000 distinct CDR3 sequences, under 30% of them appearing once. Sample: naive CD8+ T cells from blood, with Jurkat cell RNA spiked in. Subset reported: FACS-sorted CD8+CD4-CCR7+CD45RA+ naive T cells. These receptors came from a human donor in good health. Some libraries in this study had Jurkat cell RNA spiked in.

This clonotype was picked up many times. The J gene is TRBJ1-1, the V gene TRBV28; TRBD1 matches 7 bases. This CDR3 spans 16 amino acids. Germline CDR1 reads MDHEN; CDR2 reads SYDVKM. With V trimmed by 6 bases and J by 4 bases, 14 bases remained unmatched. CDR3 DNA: TGTGCCAGCAGCCCTACCCCAGGGACAGTCAGCACTGAAGCTTTCTTT. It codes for CASSPTPGTVSTEAFF.

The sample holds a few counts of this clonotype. CDR3 residues: CASSQEEPGLVHYEQYF. The CDR3, as DNA: TGCGCCAGCAGCCAAGAAGAACCGGGACTAGTGCACTACGAGCAGTACTTC. The chain employs TRBV4-3 and TRBJ2-7, with 8 bases lining up with TRBD2. Losses at the gene ends were 0 bases for V and 3 bases for J; bases not matched to a gene: 10. CDR1 and CDR2 from the germline V gene are LGHNA and YSLEER. The CDR3 covers 17 residues.

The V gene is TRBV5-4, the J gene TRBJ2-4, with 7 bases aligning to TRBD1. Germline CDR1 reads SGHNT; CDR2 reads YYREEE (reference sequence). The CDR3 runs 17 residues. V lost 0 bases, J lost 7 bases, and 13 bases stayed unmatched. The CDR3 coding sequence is TGTGCCAGCAGCTTGGCCTCAGGCAGAGGGGGCCGGAACATTCAGTACTTC. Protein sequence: CASSLASGRGGRNIQYF.

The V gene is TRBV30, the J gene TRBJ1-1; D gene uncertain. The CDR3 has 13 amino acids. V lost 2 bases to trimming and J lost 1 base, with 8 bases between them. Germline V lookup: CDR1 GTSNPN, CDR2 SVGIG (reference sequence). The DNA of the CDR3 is TGTGCCTGGAGTTCACAGCCGAACACTGAAGCTTTCTTT. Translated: CAWSSQPNTEAFF.

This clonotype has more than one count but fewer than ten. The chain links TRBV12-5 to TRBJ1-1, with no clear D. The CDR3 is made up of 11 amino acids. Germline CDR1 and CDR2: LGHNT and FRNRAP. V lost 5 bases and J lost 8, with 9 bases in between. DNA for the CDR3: TGTGCTAGTGGTAGCCCGACGGAAGCTTTCTTT. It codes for CASGSPTEAFF.

CDR3 nucleotide sequence: TGTGCCAGCAGCCCTAGGGACAGATCATACACTGAAGCTTTCTTT. Protein product: CASSPRDRSYTEAFF. This chain uses TRBV5-5 with TRBJ1-1; 7 bases match TRBD1. Trimming took 4 bases from V and 3 from J; bases not matched to a gene: 9. This CDR3 is built from 15 residues. Germline V CDR1 and CDR2: SGHKS, YYEKEE (reference sequence).

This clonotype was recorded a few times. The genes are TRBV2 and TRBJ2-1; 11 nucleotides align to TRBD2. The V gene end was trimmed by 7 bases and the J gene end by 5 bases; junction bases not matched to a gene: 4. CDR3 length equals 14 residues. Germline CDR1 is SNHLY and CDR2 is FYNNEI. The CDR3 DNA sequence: TGTGCCAGCAAAACTAGCGGGGGTAACAATGAGCAGTTCTTC. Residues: CASKTSGGNNEQFF.

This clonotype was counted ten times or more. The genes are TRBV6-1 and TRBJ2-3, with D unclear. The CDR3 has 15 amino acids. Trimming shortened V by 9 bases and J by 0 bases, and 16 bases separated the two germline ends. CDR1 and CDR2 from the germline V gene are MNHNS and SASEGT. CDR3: CASGQYLTSTDTQYF. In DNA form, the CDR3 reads TGTGCCAGTGGTCAATATCTAACTAGCACAGATACGCAGTATTTT.

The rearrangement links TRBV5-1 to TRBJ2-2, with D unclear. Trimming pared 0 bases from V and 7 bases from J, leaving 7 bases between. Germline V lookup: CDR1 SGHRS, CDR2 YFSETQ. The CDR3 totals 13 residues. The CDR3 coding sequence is TGCGCCAGCAGCTTGGTAGGCGGCGGGGAGCTGTTTTTT. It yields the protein CASSLVGGGELFF.

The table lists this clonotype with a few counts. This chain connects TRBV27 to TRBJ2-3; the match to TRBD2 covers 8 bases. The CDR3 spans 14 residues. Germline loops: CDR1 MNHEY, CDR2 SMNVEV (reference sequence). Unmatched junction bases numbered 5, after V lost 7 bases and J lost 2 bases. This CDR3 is CASMEGLVTDTQYF. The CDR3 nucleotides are TGTGCCAGCATGGAGGGACTAGTCACAGATACGCAGTATTTT.

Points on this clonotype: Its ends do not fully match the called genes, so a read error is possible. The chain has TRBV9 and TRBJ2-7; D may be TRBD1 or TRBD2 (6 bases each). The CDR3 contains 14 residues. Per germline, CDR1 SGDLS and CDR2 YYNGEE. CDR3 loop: CAGSVGGPNYEQYF. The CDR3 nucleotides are TGTGCCGGCAGCGTAGGGGGGCCAAACTACGAGCAGTACTTC.

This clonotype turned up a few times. In DNA, the CDR3 is TGTGCCAGCAGGACCCGGGACACTCCCGTCCTGACTTTC. Translation gives CASRTRDTPVLTF. V and J are TRBV6-1 and TRBJ2-6, with D possibly TRBD1 on 6 matching bases. Deletions cut 6 bases from V and 12 bases from J, with 15 bases between. Germline V lookup: CDR1 MNHNS, CDR2 SASEGT. The CDR3 covers 13 residues.

CDR3 residues: CASSQSQGSYEQYF. The CDR3, as DNA: TGCGCCAGCAGCCAGTCACAGGGATCCTACGAGCAGTACTTC. The chain links TRBV4-1 to TRBJ2-7, with D possibly TRBD1 on 6 matching bases. CDR3 length: 14 amino acids. Trimming pared 3 bases from V and 1 base from J, leaving 10 bases between. CDR1 and CDR2 (germline): MGHRA, YSYEKL.

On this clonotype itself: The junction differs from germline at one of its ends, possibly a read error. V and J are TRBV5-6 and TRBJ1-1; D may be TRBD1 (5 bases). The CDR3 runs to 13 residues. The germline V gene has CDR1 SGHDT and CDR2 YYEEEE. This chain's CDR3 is CARSVGGGTEAFF. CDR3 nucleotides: TGTGCCCGCAGCGTGGGGGGGGGCACTGAAGCTTTCTTT.

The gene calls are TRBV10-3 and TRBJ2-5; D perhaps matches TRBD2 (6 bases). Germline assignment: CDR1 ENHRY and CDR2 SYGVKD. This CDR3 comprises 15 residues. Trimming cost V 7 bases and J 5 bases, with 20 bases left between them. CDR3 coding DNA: TGTGCCATCATGGCCGCGGGGAACACCCCGGAGACCCAGTACTTC. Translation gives CAIMAAGNTPETQYF.

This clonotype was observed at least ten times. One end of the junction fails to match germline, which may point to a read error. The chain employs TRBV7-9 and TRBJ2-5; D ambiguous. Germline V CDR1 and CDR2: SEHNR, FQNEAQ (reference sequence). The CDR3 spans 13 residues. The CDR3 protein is CASSGRGKEAQYF. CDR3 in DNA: TGTGCCAGCAGCGGTCGAGGAAAAGAGGCCCAGTACTTC.

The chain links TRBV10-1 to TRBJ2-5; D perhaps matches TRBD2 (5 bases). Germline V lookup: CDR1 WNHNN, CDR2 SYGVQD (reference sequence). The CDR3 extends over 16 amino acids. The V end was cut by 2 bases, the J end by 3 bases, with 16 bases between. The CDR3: CASSELRRAWEETQYF. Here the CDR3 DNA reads TGCGCCAGCAGTGAGCTCAGGCGGGCATGGGAAGAGACCCAGTACTTC.

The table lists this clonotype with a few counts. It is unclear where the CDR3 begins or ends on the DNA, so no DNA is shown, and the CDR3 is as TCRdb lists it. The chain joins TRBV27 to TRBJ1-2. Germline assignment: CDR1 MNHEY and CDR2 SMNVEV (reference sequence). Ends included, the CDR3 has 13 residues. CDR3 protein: CASSSSQNYGYTF.

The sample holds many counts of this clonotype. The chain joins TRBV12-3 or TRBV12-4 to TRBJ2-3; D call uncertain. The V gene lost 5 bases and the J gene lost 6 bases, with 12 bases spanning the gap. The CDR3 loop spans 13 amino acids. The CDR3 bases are TGTGCCAGCAGTGCGAAGGCGGTCGATACGCAGTATTTT. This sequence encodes CASSAKAVDTQYF.

The CDR3 loop reads CASSPGVAGDQETQYF. Written as DNA, the CDR3 is TGTGCCAGTAGCCCGGGGGTAGCGGGGGATCAAGAGACCCAGTACTTC. The rearrangement uses TRBV19 and TRBJ2-5; 9 positions agree with TRBD2. Trimming took 6 bases from V and 2 from J; bases not matched to a gene: 10. CDR3 size: 16 residues. Germline V gene lookup returns CDR1 LNHDA and CDR2 SQIVND (reference sequence).

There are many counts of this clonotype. For the CDR3, the DNA is TGTGCCAGCAGCTCGACAGGGTCCCAAGAGACCCAGTACTTC. It yields the protein CASSSTGSQETQYF. V is TRBV5-4 and J is TRBJ2-5, with TRBD1 matching 7 bases. J was trimmed by 1 base and V by 3 bases; bases with no gene match: 3. This CDR3 is built from 14 residues. Germline assignment: CDR1 SGHNT and CDR2 YYREEE (reference sequence).

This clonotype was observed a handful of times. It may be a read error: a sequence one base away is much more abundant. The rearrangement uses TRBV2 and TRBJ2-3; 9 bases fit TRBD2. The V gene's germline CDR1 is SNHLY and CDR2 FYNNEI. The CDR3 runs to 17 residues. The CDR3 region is CASSRVGAGTSTGTQYF. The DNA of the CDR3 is TGTGCCAGCAGCAGGGTCGGTGCGGGGACTAGCACAGGTACGCAGTATTTT.